The next 3 T cell receptor beta chains were all read from a single sample in a study of T cells in Graves' hyperthyroidism and ophthalmopathy. RNA transcripts gave rise to amplified TCR beta CDR3 regions. HTBI primers were used for first-round RT-PCR of the TCR CDR3. TCRdb reanalysed the multiplex PCR reads using MiXCR and keeps one entry per CDR3 protein. The data show around 540,000 distinct CDR3 sequences, approximately 44% seen once. What was sequenced was peripheral blood or thyroid tissue (not recorded which). These receptors all stem from a young woman with Graves' hyperthyroidism.

This clonotype was observed many times. The rearrangement links TRBV29-1 to TRBJ1-3; D is ambiguous. The germline CDR1 and CDR2 sequences are SQVTM and ANQGSEA. V lost 3 bases and J 2 bases, leaving 11 bases between the germline ends. The CDR3 loop spans 14 amino acids. CDR3: CSVDSQLTGNTIYF. The CDR3 coding sequence is TGCAGCGTTGACTCCCAGCTAACTGGAAACACCATATATTTT.

At least ten counts were recorded for this clonotype. J is TRBJ1-2 and V is TRBV10-3; D ambiguous. In germline, CDR1 is ENHRY, CDR2 SYGVKD. V lost 6 bases and J lost 8, with 16 bases in between. The CDR3 runs 13 residues. The CDR3 DNA reads as TGTGCCATCAGGAAGGACGAGGGAGTCGGCTACACCTTC. It is translated as CAIRKDEGVGYTF.

Many counts were recorded for this clonotype. In DNA form, the CDR3 reads TGTGCCAGTAGTCGACAGGCTGTGGGCACTGAAGCTTTCTTT. Encoded protein: CASSRQAVGTEAFF. This chain uses TRBV19 with TRBJ1-1, with D perhaps TRBD1 (6 bases). Between the trimmed V and J ends, which lost 5 bases and 4 bases, there was a span of 14 bases. The CDR3 is 14 amino acids. Germline assignment: CDR1 LNHDA and CDR2 SQIVND (reference sequence).